The TCR beta chain under discussion was sequenced for a study of cytomegalovirus exposure and HLA in healthy donors (dated by TCRdb to about 2017). Regarding the study in general: According to a later analysis, the 120 or so validation repertoires were produced on the same platform as the roughly 700 repertoires of the first cohort. The study aimed to test whether signatures of past pathogen exposure could be identified by cataloging public T cell receptors. Along with the approximately 700-subject first cohort, a separate validation cohort of over a hundred different subjects was used. To predict cytomegalovirus infection status, the study combined high-throughput TCR immunosequencing, statistical association of individual TCRs with disease status, and machine learning.

Receptor libraries were prepared by the immunoSEQ multiplex PCR assay. In the paper's pipeline: A statistical classification framework was developed to diagnose cytomegalovirus status using the catalog of TCR beta chain sequences. Drawn from immuneACCESS, this table holds only the in-frame rearrangements with V and J called that TCRdb kept. Clones are partly lost; checked studies trace under half to an unresolved V gene and leave the rest unexplained. The DNA gave D and trimming, while V, J and clone size come from that table. The sample table records more than 80,000 clones; 95% to 97% of these occur just once. The biggest ten clones account for about 1.3% of the sample. What the work shows at the level of the full study, not this receptor alone: Most TCR sequences were observed very rarely across donors, whereas some public TCRs were present in many individuals. A few of the identified cytomegalovirus-associated TCR beta chains were confirmed in vitro to be specific for cytomegalovirus antigens. The authors suggested that the approach could potentially be generalized to other disease states and immunological phenotypes. The classifier was reported to diagnose cytomegalovirus status with high specificity and sensitivity in both the original cohort and the validation cohort. Subsequent analysis determined that TCRs grouped into clusters in the first cohort also showed a tendency toward co-occurrence across the roughly 110 validation repertoires, and approximately 93% of cluster scores exceeded 0. A total of fewer than 200 TCR beta chains were listed by the study as associated with cytomegalovirus. All 120 or so repertoires were used to score co-occurrence in the validation cohort in a later analysis, because that analysis had no HLA typing for the cohort.

Notes on this clone: This receptor's antigen is unknown. No base-level quality is on record; no much larger clone is a single base apart.

As encoded in the germline V gene (reference sequence), CDR1 is SEHNR while CDR2 is FQNEAQ. The CDR3 sequence holds 12 residues, the cysteine and phenylalanine included. CDR3 DNA is the only sequence kept; it has 36 bases, read in frame from the first base. V gives up 2 bases and J gives up 9 bases, and the segment between their germline ends measures 8 bases. The donors belonged to the validation cohort of approximately 130 subjects, which was separate from the approximately 610-subject first cohort. The TCR originated in a woman between 18 and 29 years old in good health and CMV-seronegative. The sequencing sample was made of PBMCs. Recombination connected TRBV7-9 to TRBJ2-1; TRBD2 is perhaps the D gene, given 5 matching bases. The nucleotides read TGTGCCAGCAGCTTAATAGCGCCTGAGCAGTTCTTC. Translation gives CASSLIAPEQFF.